Presented here are 20 T cell receptor beta chains from one specimen sequenced in a study of blood T cells in healthy people across ages. For the second PCR, which ran for about 6 to 12 cycles, a sample-barcoded 5' primer and a J-beta primer mix were used. TCRdb fed the 5' RACE reads into MiXCR, producing one record per CDR3 protein. This table holds about 780,000 distinct CDR3 sequences, roughly 24% found once. These sequences were also reported in another study, on T cells of mothers and their children.

Input material: blood. The receptors here all came from a boy aged 5 to 17 in good health.

Turning to this clonotype: The junction does not match germline at one end; this may be a read error. The chain employs TRBV15 and TRBJ2-2, with a possible D match to TRBD2 (7 bases). This CDR3 has 17 amino acids. In germline, CDR1 is LNHNV, CDR2 YYDKDF (reference sequence). In DNA form, the CDR3 reads TGTGCCGCCAGCAGAGATTGGGGAGGGGGGAACACCGGGGAGCTGTTTTTT. Its translation is CAASRDWGGGNTGELFF. Using reference TRBV15 and TRBJ2-2 for the parts outside the CDR3, the full variable domain is DAMVIQNPRYQVTQFGKPVTLSCSQTLNHNVMYWYQQKSSQAPKLLFHYYDKDFNNEADTPDNFQSRRPNTSFCFLDIRSPGLGDTAMYLCAASRDWGGGNTGELFFGEGSRLTVL.

This clonotype was seen only a few times. The rearrangement uses TRBV6-5 and TRBJ2-5, with 11 bases that match TRBD2. The J call may be in error: the DNA end matches TRBJ2-1 better. The CDR3 runs 16 residues. Germline CDR1 MNHEY, CDR2 SVGAGI. The CDR3 DNA sequence: TGTGCCAGCAGTTACTCGTTAGCGGGGGGGCAGAATGAGCAGTTCTTC. The encoded protein is CASSYSLAGGQNEQFF.

This clonotype has only a few counts. The J gene is TRBJ2-1, the V gene TRBV13, with 7 positions matching TRBD2. The trim removed 1 base at V and 8 bases at J, leaving 14 bases unmatched. The CDR3 spans 17 residues. The germline gives CDR1 PRHDT, CDR2 FYEKMQ (reference sequence). CDR3 in amino acids: CASSLEGRAGHNDEQFF. The DNA of the CDR3 is TGTGCCAGCAGCTTAGAGGGGAGGGCAGGCCATAACGATGAGCAGTTCTTC.

V is TRBV7-6 and J is TRBJ2-5; 12 bases line up with TRBD2. The CDR3 runs to 15 residues. Germline assignment: CDR1 SGHVS and CDR2 FNYEAQ. V lost 6 bases and J lost 9; bases outside the gene matches: 11. DNA for the CDR3: TGTGCCAGCAGATTAAGACTAGCGGGGGAGCTGCCCCAGTACTTC. This translates into CASRLRLAGELPQYF.

The V call is TRBV24-1, the J call TRBJ2-5; D is possibly TRBD2 (5 bases). The germline gives CDR1 KGHDR, CDR2 SFDVKD. The ends were cut back, 3 bases at V and 0 bases at J, with 13 bases in the middle. The CDR3 has 16 residues. The CDR3 here is CATSDLGGGHQETQYF. CDR3 coding DNA: TGTGCCACCAGTGATCTGGGTGGAGGACACCAAGAGACCCAGTACTTC.

This clonotype was found a few times. The chain combines TRBV30 with TRBJ2-2; no clear D. The CDR3 contains 15 residues. Germline V gene data show CDR1 as GTSNPN and CDR2 as SVGIG (reference sequence). The V end lost 3 bases, the J end lost 2 bases, and 13 bases lay between the germline ends. CDR3 sequence (DNA): TGTGCCTGGAGGTCGCCCCGACCTAACACCGGGGAGCTGTTTTTT. Protein sequence: CAWRSPRPNTGELFF.

The chain employs TRBV10-3 and TRBJ1-6; D ambiguous. The V gene's germline CDR1 is ENHRY and CDR2 SYGVKD. V dropped 6 bases and J dropped 9 bases, with 12 bases sitting between them. This CDR3 has 13 amino acids. CDR3 sequence (DNA): TGTGCCATCAGAGACTCCTCGGGTTCACCCCTCCACTTT. Translation: CAIRDSSGSPLHF.

This clonotype showed up many times. The chain joins TRBV5-1 to TRBJ2-5; D remains ambiguous. This CDR3 has 12 amino acids. In germline, CDR1 is SGHRS, CDR2 YFSETQ. V gave up 3 bases and J gave up 4 bases, with 7 bases separating them. CDR3 sequence (DNA): TGCGCCAGCAGCTCGAGCCGAGAGACCCAGTACTTC. The encoded protein is CASSSSRETQYF.

This clonotype was detected a few times. J is TRBJ2-6 and V is TRBV7-9; D unclear. The CDR3 consists of 12 residues. In germline, CDR1 is SEHNR, CDR2 FQNEAQ (reference sequence). Trimming pared 10 bases from V and 0 bases from J, leaving 4 bases between. CDR3 in DNA: TGTGCCATCATCTCTGGGGCCAACGTCCTGACTTTC. It codes for CAIISGANVLTF.

The chain employs TRBV9 and TRBJ1-5; D remains unclear. There are 15 residues in the CDR3. Germline V lookup: CDR1 SGDLS, CDR2 YYNGEE. V lost 3 bases to trimming and J lost 0 bases, with 10 bases between them. As DNA, the CDR3 is TGTGCCAGCAGCGAGGGATCCGCTAGCAATCAGCCCCAGCATTTT. Amino acid sequence: CASSEGSASNQPQHF.

A note on this clonotype: Relative to the germline gene, one junction end is altered; a read error may explain this. The J gene is TRBJ2-6, the V gene TRBV6-5; perhaps TRBD2 as D (6 bases). Germline V gives CDR1 MNHEY, CDR2 SVGAGI. CDR3 size: 15 residues. The CDR3 DNA sequence: TGTGCCAGCACTTACGGGGGCTCTGGGGCCAACGTCCTGACTTTC. Amino acid sequence: CASTYGGSGANVLTF.

The CDR3 nucleotides read TGCAGCGTTGAAGATCGGTTCGGGGCCTTTGGGACTGAAGCTTTCTTT. As protein: CSVEDRFGAFGTEAFF. The chain links TRBV29-1 to TRBJ1-1; D might be TRBD1 (5 bases). This CDR3 is 16 amino acids long. Germline CDR1 SQVTM, CDR2 ANQGSEA. Trimming took 0 bases from V and 5 from J, leaving 19 bases between them.

V usage is TRBV7-9 and J usage is TRBJ2-7; possible D gene TRBD2, 5 bases. Between the trimmed V and J ends, which lost 2 bases and 2 bases, there was a span of 10 bases. The CDR3 is 14 amino acids. Looked up from germline, CDR1 is SEHNR and CDR2 is FQNEAQ (reference sequence). The CDR3 DNA reads TGTGCCAGCAGCTTAATGGACTCCACCTACGAGCAGTACTTC. Protein: CASSLMDSTYEQYF. Based on the CDR3 plus reference TRBV7-9 and TRBJ2-7, the full variable domain is DTGVSQNPRHKITKRGQNVTFRCDPISEHNRLYWYRQTLGQGPEFLTYFQNEAQLEKSRLLSDRFSAERPKGSFSTLEIQRTEQGDSAMYLCASSLMDSTYEQYFGPGTRLTVT.

This chain uses TRBV28 with TRBJ2-7, with 7 bases aligning to TRBD1. The CDR3 is made up of 17 amino acids. J gave up 0 bases and V 5 bases, and 13 bases lay outside the gene matches. Germline loops: CDR1 MDHEN, CDR2 SYDVKM. In DNA form, the CDR3 reads TGTGCCAGCAGTCGAGGGAAGGGGGCTAAGGGCTCCTACGAGCAGTACTTC. It translates to CASSRGKGAKGSYEQYF.

The V call is TRBV6-6, the J call TRBJ2-7; possibly TRBD1 or TRBD2 for D (5 bases each). V was shortened by 6 bases and J by 7 bases, with 22 bases between the two germline ends. The CDR3 has 15 residues. Germline-derived CDR1 and CDR2 are MNHNY and SVGAGI (reference sequence). CDR3: CASSNGDRTFEEQYF. For the CDR3, the DNA is TGTGCCAGCAGCAACGGGGACCGAACCTTTGAAGAGCAGTACTTC.

V usage is TRBV12-3 or TRBV12-4 and J usage is TRBJ1-1; no firm D call. The V end was cut by 5 bases, the J end by 1 base, with 8 bases between. There are 13 residues in the CDR3. The CDR3 DNA reads as TGTGCCAGCAGTCCTCAGTGGAACACTGAAGCTTTCTTT. As protein: CASSPQWNTEAFF.

In this sample, this clonotype turned up a few times. V gene TRBV5-1 combines with J gene TRBJ2-2, with TRBD1 matching 10 bases. The CDR3 runs 16 residues. J was trimmed by 4 bases and V by 5 bases; bases with no gene match: 8. Germline assignment: CDR1 SGHRS and CDR2 YFSETQ. The CDR3 bases are TGCGCCAGCAGACACCCAGGGACAGGGGTCACCGGGGAGCTGTTTTTT. Protein product: CASRHPGTGVTGELFF.

This clonotype has a handful of counts. V gene TRBV6-1 combines with J gene TRBJ1-5; D is unresolved. Germline CDR1 MNHNS, CDR2 SASEGT. The CDR3 runs 11 residues. With 6 bases removed from V and 9 bases from J, the gap between germline ends came to 9 bases. CDR3 DNA sequence: TGTGCCAGCAGGGATAACGGGCCCCAGCATTTT. It translates to CASRDNGPQHF.

This clonotype showed up just once. The V gene is TRBV7-9, the J gene TRBJ1-5, with 7 bases fitting TRBD1. J gave up 9 bases and V 3 bases, and 5 bases lay outside the gene matches. Germline V gives CDR1 SEHNR, CDR2 FQNEAQ (reference sequence). This CDR3 region has 13 residues. The DNA for the CDR3 is TGTGCCAGCAGCTTCGACAGGGTGGGGCCCCAGCATTTT. Translated, it gives CASSFDRVGPQHF.

V and J are TRBV10-3 and TRBJ2-6; D ambiguous. This CDR3 has 15 amino acids. V was clipped by 5 bases and J by 0 bases, with 8 bases between them. The germline CDR1 and CDR2 sequences are ENHRY and SYGVKD. This CDR3 reads CAISPGDSGANVLTF. Written as DNA, the CDR3 is TGTGCCATCAGTCCAGGCGACTCTGGGGCCAACGTCCTGACTTTC.